These 3 T cell receptor beta chains originate from one sample sequenced in a study of T cell responses to AZD1222 COVID-19 vaccine. The method was immunoSEQ multiplex PCR; TCRdb's version includes in-frame clones alone and lacks a portion of them. Here the sample spans over 100,000 clones, over 80% being singletons. The source was peripheral blood, collected on day 0 of AZD1222 vaccination. These receptor sequences come from an adult in good health.

CDR3 nucleotide sequence: TGTGCCAGCAGCCAGGATAGACTGGGGGGTAATGAGCAGTTCTTC. It encodes CASSQDRLGGNEQFF. The chain joins TRBV3-1 (or the pseudogene TRBV3-2) to TRBJ2-1, with a possible D match to TRBD2 (6 bases). The V end lost 3 bases, the J end lost 7 bases, and 16 bases lay between the germline ends. This CDR3 contains 15 residues. CDR1 LGHDT and CDR2 YNNKEL come from the germline V gene (reference sequence).

V is TRBV5-1 and J is TRBJ1-6, with D unresolved. Between the trimmed V and J ends, which lost 4 bases and 6 bases, there was a span of 5 bases. This CDR3 is 12 amino acids long. From germline, CDR1 is SGHRS and CDR2 YFSETQ. CDR3 bases: TGCGCCAGCAGCGCCGGTAATTCACCCCTCCACTTT. It yields the protein CASSAGNSPLHF.

The genes are TRBV2 and TRBJ1-5; D might be TRBD1 (6 bases). Germline assignment: CDR1 SNHLY and CDR2 FYNNEI. The CDR3 is 14 amino acids. The ends were cut back, 7 bases at V and 6 bases at J, with 16 bases in the middle. Here the CDR3 DNA reads TGTGCCAGCAAGGGGGGGGGTTCCGGTCAGCCCCAGCATTTT. This encodes CASKGGGSGQPQHF.